This T cell receptor (beta chain) was sequenced in a study of blood T cell repertoires in COVID-19. Study summary: Acute and convalescent COVID-19 specimens originated in the United States, Italy and Spain. The analysed material was cDNA or gDNA that came from T cells, B-cell-depleted T cells, or PBMCs.

Methods used by the authors: Reference gene primer amplification gave estimated nucleated cell counts. TCRdb's copy holds only in-frame clones and misses some; the assay was immunoSEQ multiplex PCR. The D gene and trimming were derived from the DNA, and the V and J assignments and clone size from that table. Counted here are about 160,000 clones, about 93% occurring once; the ten biggest clones make up approximately 4.6%. Trimming removed 2 bases from V and 5 bases from J, with 7 bases in between. The CDR3 sequence is 13 residues long. Per germline, CDR1 MNHEY and CDR2 SVGEGT. This sequence joins TRBV6-2 or TRBV6-3 and TRBJ2-1; D uncertain. The clonotype originates from a woman between 45 and 65 years old with acute or convalescent COVID-19. Sequencing used peripheral blood. The CDR3 DNA sequence: TGTGCCAGCAGTTACATTGGAGACAATGAGCAGTTCTTC. It specifies CASSYIGDNEQFF.